What follows is one T cell receptor (beta chain) and its context. Its antigen specificity is not known. Base quality data are lacking; no much larger clone is found one base away. The sample holds other DNA sequences that translate to the same CDR3. This sample is drawn from a study of early stage breast cancer tumors (dated by TCRdb to about 2017). Background on the whole study: Of the 15 to 20 invasive breast tumors, twelve were found to be estrogen receptor-positive, progesterone receptor-positive and HER2-negative. Of the roughly twelve ER+/PR+/HER2- tumors, eight were classified as invasive ductal carcinomas and four as invasive lobular carcinomas. A read coverage of roughly 10-fold per sample was achieved on average. A total of around 2.7 million templates, representing some 1,000,000 unique clonotypes, were detected across all samples.

The study profiled bulk TCR beta-chain repertoires in matched peripheral blood, tumor and adjacent normal breast tissue taken from about 15 patients with early-stage breast cancer. Before surgery, roughly 4.5-11 mL of whole blood was collected into EDTA tubes and then processed within 2 hours. Peripheral blood mononuclear cells were isolated by Ficoll-Paque centrifugation in SepMate-50 tubes. PBMCs were cryopreserved in around 90% FBS with about 10% DMSO in aliquots of roughly 1.8 to 4.5 million cells and stored in liquid nitrogen. Genomic DNA was extracted with the Qiagen AllPrep DNA/RNA Mini kit. Two independent genomic DNA replicates were amplified for each sample, with roughly 0.5 ug used for blood and 1.5 ug for tumor or normal breast. Following the manufacturer's instructions, the ImmunoSeq Intro kit was used to carry out TCRB sequencing on genomic DNA. For absolute quantification, the 31-cycle multiplex PCR included proprietary primers along with spike-in control sequences. Single-end 150-bp reads were used to sequence an 87-bp fragment spanning the CDR3 and the flanking V and J genes. Each lane of an Illumina MiSeq using version 3.0 chemistry carried seven multiplexed samples, with two replicates per sample. The study's own analysis went as follows. The vendor's proprietary pipeline processed the raw data and merged both replicates into a single result for each sample. Productive rearrangements sharing the V-gene family, CDR3 amino acid sequence and J-gene segment were defined as clonotypes. Clonality was computed as 1 minus the normalized Shannon entropy (Pielou evenness) of TCRB abundances. To estimate T cell density, the total number of templates was divided by the input cell count, which was inferred from how much DNA went in. Recon was used with default parameters to estimate total repertoire diversity and clonality. Clonotypes with over 0.1% abundance in tumor and at least 32-fold higher abundance in tumor than in normal breast were defined as tumor-enriched. TCRdb took this table from immuneACCESS and kept in-frame rearrangements with V and J called. Such tables lack part of the clones; where checked against another copy, unresolved V genes explain under half of the gap, and the rest is unexplained. The V and J calls and clone size are taken from that table; D and trimming were inferred from the DNA. The sample table shows 50,000 to 65,000 clones, and around nine tenths are seen once. Of the sample, approximately 5% falls within the top ten clones.

At the junction V is shortened by 5 bases and J by 0 bases; bases outside the gene matches: 3. Based on the germline V gene, the CDR1 and CDR2 sequences are SGHRS and YFSETQ. There are 14 amino acids in the CDR3, from cysteine to phenylalanine inclusive. Only CDR3 DNA remains: 42 bases, in frame from the first base. What the work shows at the level of the full study, not this receptor alone: Bulk genomic DNA sequencing of unsorted cells missed chain pairing and functional markers such as CD4, CD8 and FOXP3. Greater similarity was observed between blood and normal breast repertoires than between blood and tumor repertoires, and tumor was distinguished from normal in 14 of 16 patients when each tissue was compared with blood. Analysis by tumor subtype was prevented by the small cohort size. Compared with adjacent normal breast tissue, tumors had approximately 2.5-fold higher T cell density and higher clonality. Enriched TCRB sequences shared across patients were found to be mostly commonly generated sequences that were unlikely to play an important role in the tumor microenvironment.

Sequencing input: blood. The TCR was taken from a person between 65 and 79 years old with breast cancer. The rearranged segments are TRBV5-1 and TRBJ2-3; 7 middle bases align to TRBD1. The nucleotide sequence reads as follows: TGCGCCAGCAGTTGGGACAGCAGCACAGATACGCAGTATTTT. Its product reads: CASSWDSSTDTQYF.